This TCR beta chain appears in the sequencing data of a study of blood T cell repertoires in COVID-19. At the level of the study: COVID-19 samples from acute and convalescent phases originated in the United States, Italy and Spain. In each case, the material was cDNA or gDNA derived from T cells, B-cell-depleted T cells, or PBMCs.

Authors' methods: Counts of nucleated cells, estimated from reference gene primer amplification, were obtained. Assay: immunoSEQ multiplex PCR; the TCRdb copy retains only in-frame clones and omits some. V, J and clone size were drawn from that table, and D and trimming were deduced from the DNA. The sample includes about 34,000 clones, around 75% of them seen just once. Trimming cost V 6 bases and J 4 bases; bases outside gene matches: 7. Germline loops: CDR1 MNHEY, CDR2 SVGAGI. This CDR3 is 15 amino acids long. The source material was peripheral blood. The chain recombines TRBV6-5 with TRBJ1-4, with 8 bases that match TRBD1. This clonotype originated in a man older than 75 with active or convalescent COVID-19. The CDR3 DNA follows: TGTGCCAGCAGGAAACAGGGGGACGGTAATGAAAAACTGTTTTTT. Protein sequence: CASRKQGDGNEKLFF.